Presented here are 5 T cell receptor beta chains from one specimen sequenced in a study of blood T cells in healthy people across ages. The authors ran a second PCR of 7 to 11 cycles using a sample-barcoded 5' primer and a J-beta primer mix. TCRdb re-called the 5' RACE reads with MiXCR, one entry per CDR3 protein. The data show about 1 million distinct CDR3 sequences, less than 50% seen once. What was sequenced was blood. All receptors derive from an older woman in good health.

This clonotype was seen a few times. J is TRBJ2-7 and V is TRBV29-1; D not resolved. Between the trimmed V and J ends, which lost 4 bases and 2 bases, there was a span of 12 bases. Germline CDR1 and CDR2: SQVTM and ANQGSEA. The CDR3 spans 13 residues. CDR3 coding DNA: TGCAGCGTTGGAGGTGGGGAAACCTACGAGCAGTACTTC. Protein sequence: CSVGGGETYEQYF.

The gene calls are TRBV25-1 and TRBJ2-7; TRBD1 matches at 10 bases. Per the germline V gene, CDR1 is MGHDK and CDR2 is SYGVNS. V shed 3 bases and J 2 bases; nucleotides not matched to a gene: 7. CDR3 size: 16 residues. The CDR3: CASSEFAGQGAYEQYF. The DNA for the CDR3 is TGTGCCAGCAGTGAGTTCGCCGGACAGGGGGCCTACGAGCAGTACTTC.

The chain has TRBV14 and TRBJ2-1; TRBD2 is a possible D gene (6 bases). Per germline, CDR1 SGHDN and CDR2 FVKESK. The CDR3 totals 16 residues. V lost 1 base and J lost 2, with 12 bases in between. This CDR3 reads CASSQGRGTAYNEQFF. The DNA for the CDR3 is TGTGCCAGCAGCCAAGGTCGGGGGACCGCCTACAATGAGCAGTTCTTC.

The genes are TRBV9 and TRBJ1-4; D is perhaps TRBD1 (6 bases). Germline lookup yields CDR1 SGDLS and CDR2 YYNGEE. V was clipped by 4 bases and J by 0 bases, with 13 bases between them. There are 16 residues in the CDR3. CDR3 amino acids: CASSPWTAATNEKLFF. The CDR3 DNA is TGTGCCAGCAGCCCCTGGACAGCTGCAACTAATGAAAAACTGTTTTTT.

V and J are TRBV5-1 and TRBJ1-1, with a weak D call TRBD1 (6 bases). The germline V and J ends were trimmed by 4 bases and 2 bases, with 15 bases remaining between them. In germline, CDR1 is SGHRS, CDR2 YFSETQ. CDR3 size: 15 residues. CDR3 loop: CASSEWDTANTEAFF. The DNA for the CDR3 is TGCGCCAGCAGCGAGTGGGACACCGCTAACACTGAAGCTTTCTTT.